This T cell receptor (beta chain) stems from a study of T cell responses to AZD1222 COVID-19 vaccine. Study results and limitations: Mapped onto spike, vaccine-associated CD4 TCRs spanned it and were dominant at 160-218 and 743-854. White British people made up most donors, females outnumbered males, and clonal diversity was possibly underestimated. Samples come after the peak T cell response, not at day 14. Regions left unmutated in variants are reportedly the target of nearly half of spike-specific TCRs.

This clone showed up just once. Its specificity is not known. Here immunoSEQ multiplex PCR was the method, and the copy in TCRdb shows in-frame clones only, minus some. The table shows about 120,000 clones, with about nine tenths occurring only once. The CDR3 has 12 residues. Trimming pared 2 bases from V and 8 bases from J, leaving 9 bases between. Germline CDR1 and CDR2: SGHRS and YFSETQ. Sequencing was performed on peripheral blood, taken on day 0 of AZD1222 vaccination. The sequence was collected from an adult in good health. The chain combines TRBV5-1 with TRBJ2-3, with D perhaps TRBD2 (5 bases). CDR3 in amino acids: CASSFEAGTQYF. Written as DNA, the CDR3 is TGCGCCAGCAGCTTCGAGGCGGGTACGCAGTATTTT.